Listed here are 13 T cell receptor beta chains from one sample, sequenced in a study of cytomegalovirus exposure and HLA in healthy donors. The study ran its PCR with 60 Vbeta and 13 Jbeta primers. Here immunoSEQ multiplex PCR was the method, and the copy in TCRdb shows in-frame clones only, minus some. The top ten clones hold roughly 2.1% of a sample with around 130,000 clones, around 70% of them seen once. Sequenced: PBMCs. The receptors shown here come from a woman aged 40-49 years in good health and CMV-seropositive.

The chain recombines TRBV5-1 with TRBJ2-7; 12 positions agree with TRBD2. There are 18 residues in the CDR3. CDR1 SGHRS and CDR2 YFSETQ come from the germline V gene. Losses at the gene ends were 1 base for V and 0 bases for J; bases not matched to a gene: 8. DNA for the CDR3: TGCGCCAGCAGCTTGACACTAGCGGGAGGTCGACGCTCCTACGAGCAGTACTTC. It is translated as CASSLTLAGGRRSYEQYF.

V gene TRBV2 combines with J gene TRBJ2-7; TRBD2 is a possible D gene (7 bases). This CDR3 has 15 amino acids. V was cut by 6 bases and J by 1 base, with 16 bases left in between. Germline CDR1 is SNHLY and CDR2 is FYNNEI. The CDR3 coding sequence is TGTGCCAGCAGGGTAGGGGGAGGGGCGTCCTACGAGCAGTACTTC. This encodes CASRVGGGASYEQYF.

This chain uses TRBV25-1 with TRBJ1-1; 7 bases map to TRBD1. V lost 8 bases to trimming and J lost 2 bases; unmatched junction nucleotides: 5. CDR1 is MGHDK and CDR2 is SYGVNS in the germline V gene. The CDR3 is 13 residues long. The CDR3 loop reads CASRGTVNTEAFF. CDR3 in DNA: TGTGCCAGCCGAGGGACAGTTAACACTGAAGCTTTCTTT.

The chain carries TRBV18 and TRBJ2-7; 7 bases align to TRBD1. This CDR3 has 20 amino acids. V lost 3 bases, J lost 1 base, and 21 bases stayed unmatched. Germline CDR1 is KGHSH and CDR2 is LQKENI. CDR3 sequence (DNA): TGTGCCAGCTCACCCCCCTCCTCGGTCGTGGACAGGAAAATTTCCTACGAGCAGTACTTC. Translated, it gives CASSPPSSVVDRKISYEQYF.

The chain carries TRBV27 and TRBJ2-5; TRBD2 aligns across 11 bases. Germline V gene data show CDR1 as MNHEY and CDR2 as SMNVEV (reference sequence). The CDR3 is 18 residues long. Trimming removed 11 bases from V and 2 bases from J; junction bases left unmatched: 19. The CDR3 loop is CAQRQGIGTSGAQETQYF. CDR3 in DNA: TGTGCCCAAAGGCAGGGTATAGGGACTAGCGGAGCACAAGAGACCCAGTACTTC.

V and J are TRBV5-4 and TRBJ1-1; D may be TRBD1 (6 bases). Trimming took off 1 base at V and 0 bases at J, with 16 bases between the two ends. The V gene's germline CDR1 is SGHNT and CDR2 YYREEE (reference sequence). The CDR3 runs to 17 residues. This CDR3 reads CASSLYSGDFMNTEAFF. The CDR3 DNA reads TGTGCCAGCAGCTTGTATTCAGGGGATTTTATGAACACTGAAGCTTTCTTT.

CDR3 sequence (DNA): TGTGCCAGCAGCTTTAGCCCCGGGACAGCCTATGGCTACACCTTC. This sequence encodes CASSFSPGTAYGYTF. The chain couples TRBV5-5 to TRBJ1-2; TRBD1 aligns across 7 bases. The CDR3 is made up of 15 amino acids. Germline-derived CDR1 and CDR2 are SGHKS and YYEKEE (reference sequence). V shed 2 bases, J shed 4 bases, and the junction held 8 bases outside the gene matches.

V is TRBV5-1 and J is TRBJ1-2, with TRBD1 matching 9 bases. V shed 4 bases and J 6 bases; nucleotides not matched to a gene: 7. Germline lookup yields CDR1 SGHRS and CDR2 YFSETQ. The CDR3 has 14 amino acids. The chain's CDR3 is CASSVYRGQHGYTF. The DNA for the CDR3 is TGCGCCAGCAGCGTATACAGGGGGCAACATGGCTACACCTTC.

The count of this clone is one. The chain has TRBV7-6 and TRBJ2-7, with 13 nucleotides matching TRBD2. The ends lost 0 bases at V and 4 bases at J; junction bases unmatched: 12. The CDR3 is 19 residues long. Germline CDR1 reads SGHVS; CDR2 reads FNYEAQ. CDR3 in DNA: TGTGCCAGCAGCTTAGCCAATTCACTAGCGGGGGGGAGTAAGTACGAGCAGTACTTC. This gives the protein CASSLANSLAGGSKYEQYF.

This chain joins TRBV18 and TRBJ2-7, with TRBD1 identical over 8 bases. Trimming at V came to 6 bases and at J to 4 bases, leaving 8 bases not matched to a gene. Germline V CDR1 and CDR2: KGHSH, LQKENI. This CDR3 is built from 14 residues. This chain's CDR3 is CASSPGDRLYEQYF. CDR3 nucleotide sequence: TGTGCCAGCTCCCCGGGGGACAGGCTATACGAGCAGTACTTC.

The rearrangement links TRBV18 to TRBJ2-5, with a tentative D call TRBD2 (6 bases). Trimming removed 0 bases from V and 5 bases from J, with 19 bases in between. The CDR3 runs to 17 residues. Germline CDR1 reads KGHSH; CDR2 reads LQKENI. CDR3 DNA: TGTGCCAGCTCACCACCTTTCCGGGAGTTAATAAAGGAGACCCAGTACTTC. Encoded protein: CASSPPFRELIKETQYF.

The rearrangement uses TRBV4-3 and TRBJ2-2; 7 nucleotides align to TRBD1. CDR1 LGHNA and CDR2 YSLEER come from the germline V gene. The CDR3 is 17 residues long. J was trimmed by 1 base and V by 2 bases; bases with no gene match: 7. Here the CDR3 DNA reads TGCGCCAGCAGCCAATTTATCGGGACAGAGAACACCGGGGAGCTGTTTTTT. This translates into CASSQFIGTENTGELFF.

The V gene is TRBV10-3, the J gene TRBJ1-5; no definite D call. This CDR3 comprises 14 residues. V dropped 0 bases and J dropped 7 bases, with 10 bases sitting between them. CDR1 and CDR2 from the germline V gene are ENHRY and SYGVKD. The CDR3 DNA reads as TGTGCCATCAGTGAGTCTGAGGATACACAGCCCCAGCATTTT. As protein: CAISESEDTQPQHF.